Shown below are 17 T cell receptor beta chains from a single sample sequenced in a study of T cell responses to AZD1222 COVID-19 vaccine. Profiling relied on immunoSEQ multiplex PCR, and the TCRdb table lists in-frame clones only, not all of them. This table has some 110,000 clones, roughly 88% appearing once. Sequenced material: peripheral blood, taken on day 0 of AZD1222 vaccination. The receptors stem from an adult in good health.

This chain links TRBV19 with TRBJ2-1; TRBD2 matches 15 bases. The germline V gene encodes CDR1 LNHDA and CDR2 SQIVND (reference sequence). V was pared by 5 bases and J by 7 bases, with 6 bases of the junction left unmatched. This CDR3 is built from 16 residues. CDR3 sequence (DNA): TGTGCCAGTAGTCCTCGGACTAGCGGGAGGGGGAATGAGCAGTTCTTC. Its translation is CASSPRTSGRGNEQFF.

The chain has TRBV11-2 and TRBJ2-4, with TRBD2 matching 13 bases. Germline CDR1 reads SGHAT; CDR2 reads FQNNGV. V trimming: 3 bases; J trimming: 0 bases; junction bases outside the gene matches: 8. CDR3 length: 19 amino acids. CDR3 bases: TGTGCCAGCAGCTTCTCCCGGACTAGCGGGAGAGGAGCCAAAAACATTCAGTACTTC. Its protein product is CASSFSRTSGRGAKNIQYF.

The CDR3 region has the DNA TGTGCCAGCAGCCGTAATACAGGGTCGGGCTACACCTTC. Its protein is CASSRNTGSGYTF. This sequence joins TRBV2 and TRBJ1-2; possible D gene TRBD1, 6 bases. This CDR3 contains 13 residues. V gave up 6 bases and J gave up 8 bases, with 16 bases separating them. Germline CDR1 and CDR2: SNHLY and FYNNEI. Using reference TRBV2 and TRBJ1-2 for the parts outside the CDR3, the full variable domain is EPEVTQTPSHQVTQMGQEVILRCVPISNHLYFYWYRQILGQKVEFLVSFYNNEISEKSEIFDDQFSVERPDGSNFTLKIRSTKLEDSAMYFCASSRNTGSGYTFGSGTRLTVV.

The V call is TRBV28, the J call TRBJ2-1; 9 positions match TRBD2. The J segment lost 5 bases and the V segment lost 1 base, leaving 6 bases of the junction unmatched. The CDR3 is 16 amino acids. Germline V CDR1 and CDR2: MDHEN, SYDVKM. The CDR3 sequence: CASSLFASGTDNEQFF. The CDR3 DNA follows: TGTGCCAGCAGTTTATTCGCTAGCGGGACCGACAATGAGCAGTTCTTC.

The table lists this clone with a count of one. DNA for the CDR3: TGTGCCAGCAGACTCACAGGGGACTCTGGGGCCAACGTCCTGACTTTC. Residues: CASRLTGDSGANVLTF. V and J are TRBV7-9 and TRBJ2-6, with 7 bases that match TRBD1. V was pared by 6 bases and J by 0 bases, with 5 bases of the junction left unmatched. This CDR3 is built from 16 residues. Germline CDR1 and CDR2: SEHNR and FQNEAQ (reference sequence).

Only a few counts were recorded for this clone. The chain carries TRBV3-1 (or the pseudogene TRBV3-2) and TRBJ1-6; D unclear. This CDR3 is built from 15 residues. The germline V gene encodes CDR1 LGHDT and CDR2 YNNKEL (reference sequence). V was pared by 2 bases and J by 7 bases, with 12 bases between. Written as DNA, the CDR3 is TGTGCCAGCAGCCAATTGGTGTCGAGGAATTCACCCCTCCACTTT. This codes for CASSQLVSRNSPLHF.

This clone appeared a single time. This chain connects TRBV6-5 to TRBJ1-6; tentatively, D is TRBD1 (5 bases). CDR3 size: 15 residues. V was shortened by 2 bases and J by 7 bases, with 12 bases between the two germline ends. Germline V gives CDR1 MNHEY, CDR2 SVGAGI. The CDR3 DNA reads TGTGCCAGCAGTTACCGCGGGGACCTGAATTCACCCCTCCACTTT. It specifies CASSYRGDLNSPLHF.

This clone occurred once. In DNA form, the CDR3 reads TGTGCCAGCAGTCCAGGGGATGTGACCCATGAAGCTTTCTTT. Amino acid sequence: CASSPGDVTHEAFF. This chain connects TRBV6-5 to TRBJ1-1; D perhaps matches TRBD1 (6 bases). The CDR3 has 14 amino acids. Per the germline V gene, CDR1 is MNHEY and CDR2 is SVGAGI. Trimming left V 5 bases short and J 7 bases short, with 17 bases between.

This clone was seen more than once but under ten times. The genes are TRBV9 and TRBJ2-7; TRBD2 matches at 7 bases. The germline CDR1 and CDR2 sequences are SGDLS and YYNGEE. The CDR3 has 14 amino acids. V was pared by 0 bases and J by 4 bases, with 4 bases of the junction left unmatched. CDR3 DNA sequence: TGTGCCAGCAGCGTAGCGGGAGGCCAGTACGAGCAGTACTTC. This codes for CASSVAGGQYEQYF.

The chain recombines TRBV19 with TRBJ1-6, with TRBD1 matching over 7 bases. From germline, CDR1 is LNHDA and CDR2 SQIVND (reference sequence). The V segment lost 9 bases and the J segment 7 bases; nucleotides outside the gene matches: 6. This CDR3 region has 13 residues. The CDR3 spells CARSTGENSPLHF. DNA for the CDR3: TGTGCCAGGTCTACAGGGGAGAATTCACCCCTCCACTTT.

This clone was found once. The chain combines TRBV19 with TRBJ2-7; D perhaps matches TRBD2 (6 bases). Germline lookup yields CDR1 LNHDA and CDR2 SQIVND (reference sequence). The length of the CDR3 is 13 residues. Trimming cost V 5 bases and J 3 bases, with 11 bases left between them. CDR3 coding DNA: TGTGCCAGTAGTGGCGGGGCACTCTACGAGCAGTACTTC. Amino acids: CASSGGALYEQYF.

The V gene is TRBV2, the J gene TRBJ1-6; D unresolved. The germline CDR1 and CDR2 sequences are SNHLY and FYNNEI. V gave up 5 bases and J gave up 13 bases, with 21 bases separating them. CDR3 length: 15 amino acids. Written as DNA, the CDR3 is TGTGCCAGCAGTTATCTGACAAGCGGATCATCGCCCCTCCACTTT. Translated: CASSYLTSGSSPLHF.

This chain uses TRBV25-1 with TRBJ1-4, with D perhaps TRBD1 (6 bases). The CDR3 contains 15 residues. V shed 3 bases and J shed 6 bases, with 14 bases lying between them. CDR1 is MGHDK, CDR2 SYGVNS, per germline. CDR3 protein: CASSDWGGRDEKLFF. The CDR3 coding sequence is TGTGCCAGCAGTGATTGGGGGGGGCGGGATGAAAAACTGTTTTTT.

The chain employs TRBV24-1 and TRBJ2-7, with 9 bases aligning to TRBD1. Germline values: CDR1 KGHDR, CDR2 SFDVKD. J gave up 5 bases and V 3 bases, and 10 bases lay outside the gene matches. The CDR3 loop spans 16 amino acids. The CDR3: CATSDPLDRTGDEQYF. CDR3 coding DNA: TGTGCCACCAGTGATCCGCTCGACAGGACAGGGGACGAGCAGTACTTC.

The chain couples TRBV28 to TRBJ2-7; 9 bases match TRBD2. This CDR3 is built from 14 residues. Germline CDR1 is MDHEN and CDR2 is SYDVKM. V was pared by 4 bases and J by 3 bases, with 4 bases of the junction left unmatched. This CDR3 reads CASSSYSGSYEQYF. In DNA, the CDR3 is TGTGCCAGCAGTTCTTATAGCGGGAGCTACGAGCAGTACTTC.

V usage is TRBV2 and J usage is TRBJ2-5; 11 nucleotides align to TRBD2. The germline CDR1 and CDR2 sequences are SNHLY and FYNNEI. Unmatched junction bases numbered 7, after V lost 7 bases and J lost 0 bases. This CDR3 comprises 16 residues. CDR3 DNA: TGTGCCAGCACCACTAGCGGGGGCCTGTACCAAGAGACCCAGTACTTC. Translated, it gives CASTTSGGLYQETQYF.

The chain links TRBV9 to TRBJ2-7; 9 bases match TRBD1. V shed 4 bases, J shed 5 bases, and the junction held 4 bases outside the gene matches. The CDR3 has 13 amino acids. CDR1 and CDR2 from the germline V gene are SGDLS and YYNGEE. CDR3 coding DNA: TGTGCCAGCAGCCTGACAGGGGGTGACGAGCAGTACTTC. It encodes CASSLTGGDEQYF.